The TCR beta chain under discussion was sequenced for a study of tumor-infiltrating lymphocytes in primary liver carcinoma. Study summary: Tissue type made little difference to sample yields of roughly 3.5 to 7.5 million productive TCRbeta reads. Findings of the study overall: Tumors significantly exceeded blood in top-250-clone fraction (p = 0.039). Appearing in all five tumor regions was true of only about 7.5-25% of top clones.

This clonotype was detected only once. Its antigen is currently unknown. Relative to the germline gene, one junction end is altered; a read error may explain this. Unsorted bulk tissue of roughly 20-34 mg yielded co-extracted RNA and DNA. Every patient in the cohort had a primary liver carcinoma. That carcinoma was treated by surgical resection. A constant-region primer primed TCR beta cDNA synthesis from 450 to 550 ng of total RNA. Three-round nested multiplex PCR performed with slightly modified ARM-PCR produced the TCR beta libraries. Running around 9 cycles apiece, the first two PCR rounds relied on TRBV1-TRBV30 forward primers together with a C-beta reverse primer. TCRdb reprocessed the multiplex PCR reads with MiXCR, giving one entry per CDR3 protein. Found here are 65,000 to 90,000 distinct CDR3 sequences, 72% of them singletons; the top ten hold roughly 21%. CDR1 SGHAT and CDR2 FQNNGV come from the germline V gene. The CDR3 is 17 residues long.

Sequencing used liver tumor tissue from sampling region 1. The subset: tumor region T1, superior pole. The receptor comes from a man in his forties or fifties with primary liver carcinoma and hepatitis B virus infection. J is TRBJ2-1 and V is TRBV11-2; D may be TRBD1 (6 bases). Written as DNA, the CDR3 is TGTGTCAGCATCCAGTTGGGGGCGCGGAGCTCATACAATGAGCAGTTCTTC. Its translation is CVSIQLGARSSYNEQFF. The whole variable domain, filled in from reference TRBV11-2 and TRBJ2-1, reads EAGVAQSPRYKIIEKRQSVAFWCNPISGHATLYWYQQILGQGPKLLIQFQNNGVVDDSQLPKDRFSAERLKGVDSTLKIQPAKLEDSAVYLCVSIQLGARSSYNEQFFGPGTRLTVL.